A single sample is the source of the 24 T cell receptor beta chains below, sequenced in a study of metastatic and nonmetastatic thyroid tumors. TCRdb reanalyzed the PCR reads with MiXCR. The table has a few thousand clones, approximately 15% seen once. Thyroid surgery had not been preceded by any treatment in any patient. Source material: adjacent normal tissue. The receptors here all came from a female donor with papillary thyroid cancer or a benign thyroid nodule (not recorded which). Some clones in this sample may be carry-over from other donors' samples.

This clone is large by share. The rearrangement links TRBV6-4 to TRBJ1-2; perhaps TRBD1 as D (6 bases). Trimming took 4 bases from V and 0 from J, leaving 15 bases between them. This CDR3 spans 16 amino acids. The germline V gene has CDR1 MRHNA and CDR2 SNTAGT. CDR3 sequence: CASSGRDRPTNYGYTF. The DNA for the CDR3 is TGTGCCAGCAGTGGTAGAGACAGGCCAACTAACTATGGCTACACCTTC.

This clone occurred a few times. V usage is TRBV6-1 and J usage is TRBJ1-3; no firm D call. Germline values: CDR1 MNHNS, CDR2 SASEGT. The length of the CDR3 is 15 residues. Between the trimmed V and J ends, which lost 2 bases and 0 bases, there was a span of 8 bases. This CDR3 is CASSEIGLSGNTIYF. For the CDR3, the DNA is TGTGCCAGCAGTGAAATCGGACTCTCTGGAAACACCATATATTTT.

In regard to this clone: No conserved phenylalanine or tryptophan ends this CDR3, so it is likely a read error. This chain connects TRBV5-1 to TRBJ1-1; D not certain. CDR1 and CDR2 (germline): SGHRS, YFSETQ. The CDR3 has 13 residues. V dropped 6 bases and J dropped 4 bases, with 13 bases sitting between them. This CDR3 is CASIGIEGTEAFL. CDR3 nucleotides: TGCGCCAGCATCGGGATCGAGGGCACTGAAGCTTTCCTT.

In DNA, the CDR3 is TGTGCCAGCAGGTTGGGACTAGCGGCCTACGAGCAGTACGTC. Amino acid sequence: CASRLGLAAYEQYV. The genes are TRBV2 and TRBJ2-7, with 11 bases that match TRBD2. This CDR3 spans 14 amino acids. Germline CDR1 is SNHLY and CDR2 is FYNNEI. Trimming cost V 6 bases and J 2 bases; bases outside gene matches: 3.

By proportion, this clone is large. This chain uses TRBV12-3 or TRBV12-4 with TRBJ1-2; D is uncertain. CDR3 length: 13 residues. The V end was cut by 6 bases, the J end by 8 bases, with 16 bases between. The CDR3: CASRRRELGGYTF. DNA for the CDR3: TGTGCCAGCAGACGAAGGGAGCTCGGGGGCTACACCTTC.

This clone is labeled as medium-sized. The chain links TRBV13 to TRBJ1-2; D is uncertain. The CDR3 covers 14 residues. Germline CDR1 reads PRHDT; CDR2 reads FYEKMQ (reference sequence). Deletions cut 5 bases from V and 4 bases from J, with 14 bases between. The CDR3 DNA is TGTGCCAGCAGCCCCTCGGCGGCAGGCTATGGCTACACCTTC. It translates to CASSPSAAGYGYTF.

This clone was seen a handful of times. This likely comes from a read error, as the CDR3 has no conserved phenylalanine or tryptophan at its end. Because the CDR3's place on the DNA is in doubt, the DNA is left out and the CDR3 is given as listed by TCRdb. This sequence joins TRBV19 and TRBJ2-1; the table's D gene call, TRBD2, was not cross checked with the DNA. CDR1 is LNHDA and CDR2 is SQIVND in the germline V gene (reference sequence). The CDR3 is 10 amino acids long, termini counted. The chain's CDR3 is CASMPGGLRG.

This clone is termed medium-sized. V is TRBV7-2 and J is TRBJ1-2; TRBD1 is a possible D gene (6 bases). Per germline, CDR1 SGHTA and CDR2 FQGNSA. Between the trimmed V and J ends, which lost 4 bases and 0 bases, there was a span of 9 bases. The CDR3 length is 14 residues. CDR3 loop: CASSSQGTNYGYTF. Here the CDR3 DNA reads TGTGCCAGCAGCTCCCAGGGGACTAACTATGGCTACACCTTC.

By sample fraction, this clone is medium-sized (0.01 to 0.1%). CDR3 amino acids: CASSSGQYNEQFF. CDR3 sequence (DNA): TGTGCCAGCAGTTCGGGACAATACAATGAGCAGTTCTTC. The V call is TRBV6-1, the J call TRBJ2-1, with D possibly TRBD1 on 6 matching bases. The CDR3 extends over 13 amino acids. V lost 5 bases to trimming and J lost 4 bases, with 9 bases between them. CDR1 and CDR2 (germline): MNHNS, SASEGT.

This chain connects TRBV6-1 to TRBJ2-3, with D tentatively TRBD2 (7 bases). V gave up 4 bases and J gave up 2 bases, with 19 bases separating them. Germline V gene sequence: CDR1 MNHNS, CDR2 SASEGT. The CDR3 is made up of 17 amino acids. The CDR3 protein is CASSGGRGPELTDTQYF. The CDR3, as DNA: TGTGCCAGCAGTGGGGGGCGGGGGCCAGAACTCACAGATACGCAGTATTTT.

About this clone itself: Germline is not matched at one junction end, which may reflect a read error. V usage is TRBV6-2 or TRBV6-3 and J usage is TRBJ2-2; D is ambiguous. In germline, CDR1 is MNHEY, CDR2 SVGEGT. This CDR3 spans 10 amino acids. Here the CDR3 reads CASSPGELFF. In nucleotides, the CDR3 is TGTGCCAGCAGCCCCGGTGAGCTGTTTTTT.

J is TRBJ1-3 and V is TRBV20-1; D gene ambiguous. Looked up from germline, CDR1 is DFQATT and CDR2 is SNEGSKA (reference sequence). The germline V and J ends were trimmed by 2 bases and 2 bases, with 16 bases remaining between them. The CDR3 has 16 residues. The CDR3 is CSARYPLSGAGNTIYF. The CDR3 nucleotides read TGCAGTGCTAGATATCCTCTCAGCGGGGCTGGAAACACCATATATTTT.

The chain is built from TRBV20-1 and TRBJ2-2, with D hard to call. The CDR3 runs to 15 residues. V gave up 0 bases and J gave up 5 bases, with 13 bases separating them. From germline, CDR1 is DFQATT and CDR2 SNEGSKA (reference sequence). The CDR3 reads CSAREPGRMTGELFF. DNA for the CDR3: TGCAGTGCTAGAGAACCGGGCAGGATGACCGGGGAGCTGTTTTTT.

This clone is categorized as large. The J gene is TRBJ2-5, the V gene TRBV6-1; 8 bases are shared with TRBD1. The CDR3 runs 15 residues. CDR1 and CDR2 (germline): MNHNS, SASEGT. The V segment lost 4 bases and the J segment 1 base; nucleotides outside the gene matches: 5. CDR3 in DNA: TGTGCCAGCAGTGGAACCGGGACAGGCCAAGAGACCCAGTACTTC. It yields the protein CASSGTGTGQETQYF.

This rearrangement joins TRBV9 to TRBJ2-3; TRBD2 aligns across 7 bases. Germline-derived CDR1 and CDR2 are SGDLS and YYNGEE. This CDR3 is built from 17 residues. Trimming cost V 4 bases and J 4 bases; bases outside gene matches: 15. CDR3 in DNA: TGTGCCAGCAGCCCCCGGGTGACTAGCCGGAGGGCAGATACGCAGTATTTT. Residues: CASSPRVTSRRADTQYF.

This clone was observed a few times. The chain uses TRBV28 and TRBJ1-1; 8 nucleotides line up with TRBD1. The junction had 10 bases not matched to a gene; V was cut back by 5 bases and J by 8 bases. The CDR3 runs 14 residues. Germline V gene data show CDR1 as MDHEN and CDR2 as SYDVKM. The DNA for the CDR3 is TGTGCCAGCAGTCTAGGACCCGGACAGGGCGAAGCTTTCTTT. Its protein product is CASSLGPGQGEAFF.

This sequence joins TRBV28 and TRBJ2-7; D ambiguous. V dropped 7 bases and J dropped 6 bases, with 13 bases sitting between them. The CDR3 spans 12 residues. From germline, CDR1 is MDHEN and CDR2 SYDVKM. CDR3 amino acids: CASIGQLGEQYF. The CDR3 nucleotides read TGTGCCAGCATAGGGCAGTTGGGCGAGCAGTACTTC.

Points on this clone: This CDR3 is also generated by other DNA sequences in the sample. The chain recombines TRBV20-1 with TRBJ1-1, with 8 bases matching TRBD1. Germline V lookup: CDR1 DFQATT, CDR2 SNEGSKA (reference sequence). Trimming took 8 bases from V and 8 from J; bases not matched to a gene: 10. The CDR3 has 12 residues. CDR3 DNA: TGCAGTCCGCAGGGGGCGGGCACCGAAGCTTTCTTT. Its translation is CSPQGAGTEAFF.

By share, this clone ranks as medium-sized. This chain's CDR3 is CAISERDSSYNSPLHF. The CDR3 nucleotides read TGTGCCATCAGTGAACGGGACAGCAGCTATAATTCACCCCTCCACTTT. This chain connects TRBV10-3 to TRBJ1-6; 7 bases agree with TRBD1. CDR1 ENHRY and CDR2 SYGVKD come from the germline V gene. Trimming at V came to 3 bases and at J to 3 bases, leaving 5 bases not matched to a gene. The CDR3 is 16 amino acids.

This clone was detected a few times. V gene TRBV6-8 combines with J gene TRBJ1-5; D is possibly TRBD1 (5 bases). Trimming left V 5 bases short and J 5 bases short, with 22 bases between. Germline V CDR1 and CDR2: MNHGY, SAAAGT. The CDR3 runs to 17 residues. CDR3 nucleotide sequence: TGTGCCAGCAGTCCCCTTGGGAGAGGGCCGGGGGATCAGCCCCAGCATTTT. The encoded protein is CASSPLGRGPGDQPQHF.

This clone occurred many times. This CDR3 reads CASSAPGHGTGELFF. CDR3 bases: TGTGCCAGCAGCGCACCGGGACACGGCACCGGGGAGCTGTTTTTT. The rearrangement joins TRBV5-4 to TRBJ2-2, with D tentatively TRBD1 (6 bases). V was cut by 4 bases and J by 4 bases, with 14 bases left in between. CDR3 length: 15 amino acids. Germline CDR1 reads SGHNT; CDR2 reads YYREEE (reference sequence).

By sample fraction, this clone is medium-sized. The rearrangement joins TRBV19 to TRBJ1-5; TRBD1 matches 9 bases. This CDR3 spans 15 amino acids. Germline V gene sequence: CDR1 LNHDA, CDR2 SQIVND (reference sequence). With 9 bases clipped from V and 6 bases from J, the junction kept 12 bases outside the gene matches. This CDR3 is CASIQTGGGSQPQHF. CDR3 bases: TGTGCCAGCATTCAGACAGGGGGTGGAAGTCAGCCCCAGCATTTT. The complete variable domain, with remaining parts taken from reference TRBV19 and TRBJ1-5, reads DGGITQSPKYLFRKEGQNVTLSCEQNLNHDAMYWYRQDPGQGLRLIYYSQIVNDFQKGDIAEGYSVSREKKESFPLTVTSAQKNPTAFYLCASIQTGGGSQPQHFGDGTRLSIL.

As concerns this clone: No conserved phenylalanine or tryptophan ends this CDR3, so it is likely a read error. The CDR3 is CASSRQGTVCEQYA. The DNA of the CDR3 is TGTGCCAGCAGTCGACAGGGAACAGTCTGCGAGCAGTACGCC. This rearrangement joins TRBV28 to TRBJ2-7, with 7 bases aligning to TRBD1. This CDR3 contains 14 residues. The V gene's germline CDR1 is MDHEN and CDR2 SYDVKM. V was clipped by 5 bases and J by 6 bases; unmatched bases: 10.

For this clone: Without the conserved terminal phenylalanine or tryptophan, this CDR3 likely stems from a read error. This chain connects TRBV29-1 to TRBJ1-2, with TRBD1 as a possible D gene (6 bases). Germline CDR1 SQVTM, CDR2 ANQGSEA. The length of the CDR3 is 14 residues. V was cut by 4 bases and J by 6 bases, with 18 bases left in between. CDR3 coding DNA: TGCAGCGTTGTTGGCACAGGGTGGCATGATGGCTACACCCTC. Amino acid sequence: CSVVGTGWHDGYTL.